The 9 T cell receptor beta chains listed next were all sequenced from one sample in a study of early T cells in non-severe SARS-CoV-2 infection. TCRdb called the 5' RACE reads again in MiXCR, with one record for every CDR3 protein. Here the sample spans tens of thousands of distinct CDR3 sequences, around 8% being singletons. This specimen was whole blood, taken at baseline. The receptor set was obtained from an adult who was a healthcare worker with PCR-confirmed SARS-CoV-2 infection or an uninfected control (not recorded which).

The chain joins TRBV20-1 to TRBJ2-5, with D hard to call. The CDR3 is 12 residues long. V lost 3 bases and J lost 2, with 7 bases in between. In germline, CDR1 is DFQATT, CDR2 SNEGSKA (reference sequence). CDR3 sequence reads: CSASGQQETQYF. The DNA of the CDR3 is TGCAGTGCTAGTGGCCAGCAAGAGACCCAGTACTTC.

The chain has TRBV9 and TRBJ1-1; D might be TRBD1 (5 bases). Trimming stripped 4 bases from V and 3 bases from J, with 13 bases between. The CDR3 is 14 residues long. The germline V gene encodes CDR1 SGDLS and CDR2 YYNGEE. CDR3 sequence: CASSPRWGDTEAFF. The DNA for the CDR3 is TGTGCCAGCAGCCCCCGTTGGGGGGACACTGAAGCTTTCTTT. Complete variable domain (other parts from reference TRBV9 and TRBJ1-1): DSGVTQTPKHLITATGQRVTLRCSPRSGDLSVYWYQQSLDQGLQFLIQYYNGEERAKGNILERFSAQQFPDLHSELNLSSLELGDSALYFCASSPRWGDTEAFFGQGTRLTVV.

Ten or more counts support this clonotype. V gene TRBV19 combines with J gene TRBJ1-5; 7 bases match TRBD1. Germline V lookup: CDR1 LNHDA, CDR2 SQIVND (reference sequence). The CDR3 has 13 amino acids. V lost 7 bases and J lost 4; bases outside the gene matches: 4. The CDR3 nucleotides read TGTGCCAGTACTGGGACAGCTAATCAGCCCCAGCATTTT. It codes for CASTGTANQPQHF.

This clonotype was detected only a few times. CDR3 amino acids: CASSLGGFEETQYF. The DNA of the CDR3 is TGCGCCAGCAGCTTGGGCGGGTTCGAAGAGACCCAGTACTTC. The gene calls are TRBV5-1 and TRBJ2-5; tentative D call: TRBD2 (5 bases). Trimming removed 0 bases at V and 3 bases at J, with 9 bases between. CDR1 is SGHRS and CDR2 is YFSETQ in the germline V gene. The CDR3 sequence is 14 residues long.

In its sample, this clonotype was seen many times. The chain uses TRBV5-4 and TRBJ2-7, with 7 bases aligning to TRBD2. Trimming at V came to 1 base and at J to 2 bases, leaving 6 bases not matched to a gene. The germline V gene encodes CDR1 SGHNT and CDR2 YYREEE (reference sequence). This CDR3 has 15 residues. The CDR3 region is CASSLRSAGAYEQYF. For the CDR3, the DNA is TGTGCCAGCAGCTTGAGGTCGGCGGGGGCCTACGAGCAGTACTTC. The full variable domain, rest sourced from reference TRBV5-4 and TRBJ2-7, is ETGVTQSPTHLIKTRGQQVTLRCSSQSGHNTVSWYQQALGQGPQFIFQYYREEENGRGNFPPRFSGLQFPNYSSELNVNALELDDSALYLCASSLRSAGAYEQYFGPGTRLTVT.

This clonotype turned up a few times. The CDR3 sequence: CSARWRTNYEQYF. CDR3 nucleotides: TGCAGTGCCCGCTGGCGGACTAACTACGAGCAGTACTTC. The V gene is TRBV20-1, the J gene TRBJ2-7; D perhaps matches TRBD2 (6 bases). Trimming took off 6 bases at V and 3 bases at J, with 15 bases between the two ends. Germline V CDR1 and CDR2: DFQATT, SNEGSKA (reference sequence). This CDR3 has 13 residues.

The V gene is TRBV2, the J gene TRBJ2-5; D is uncertain. The germline gives CDR1 SNHLY, CDR2 FYNNEI. The CDR3 loop spans 15 amino acids. V was shortened by 2 bases and J by 1 base, with 11 bases between the two germline ends. The CDR3 DNA is TGTGCCAGCAGTGAATCGGCGGAACTCCAAGAGACCCAGTACTTC. Protein sequence: CASSESAELQETQYF.

This clonotype was recorded at least ten times. One junction end disagrees with the germline gene, perhaps due to a read error. CDR3 sequence reads: CATNDGHQETQYF. The CDR3 DNA reads as TGTGCCACCAATGATGGGCACCAAGAGACCCAGTACTTC. The J gene is TRBJ2-5, the V gene TRBV24-1; D is uncertain. The germline V gene has CDR1 KGHDR and CDR2 SFDVKD. The CDR3 loop spans 13 amino acids.

This clonotype was detected only a few times. Here the CDR3 reads CASSAPGQKYEQYF. In nucleotides, the CDR3 is TGTGCCAGCAGTGCACCGGGACAGAAATACGAGCAGTACTTC. This sequence joins TRBV2 and TRBJ2-7, with 7 bases matching TRBD1. With 4 bases clipped from V and 4 bases from J, the junction kept 7 bases outside the gene matches. The CDR3 is 14 residues long. The germline CDR1 and CDR2 sequences are SNHLY and FYNNEI.